The 30 T cell receptor beta chains in this list originate from one sample, sequenced in a study of T-cell reconstitution after alpha-beta-depleted transplantation in children. Unique molecular identifiers were incorporated when the TCRbeta library was constructed. TCRdb analysed the PCR reads with MiXCR anew, one entry per CDR3 protein. Among hundreds of thousands of distinct CDR3 sequences listed, about 15% were seen once. Material: PBMCs from the stem cell graft donor, obtained from the stem cell graft. The origin of the receptors is a human donor who donated a stem cell graft to a child with acute myeloid leukemia.

This clonotype was detected only a few times. The rearrangement links TRBV7-9 to TRBJ1-3, with D perhaps TRBD1 (5 bases). The CDR3 covers 16 residues. V dropped 4 bases and J dropped 5 bases, with 18 bases sitting between them. CDR1 and CDR2 from the germline V gene are SEHNR and FQNEAQ (reference sequence). The CDR3 is CASSSTDTGYRNTIYF. CDR3 coding DNA: TGTGCCAGCAGCTCGACGGACACGGGGTATCGAAACACCATATATTTT. Looking up the rest from reference TRBV7-9 and TRBJ1-3 gives the full variable domain: DTGVSQNPRHKITKRGQNVTFRCDPISEHNRLYWYRQTLGQGPEFLTYFQNEAQLEKSRLLSDRFSAERPKGSFSTLEIQRTEQGDSAMYLCASSSTDTGYRNTIYFGEGSWLTVV.

This clonotype was observed at least ten times. This chain links TRBV6-5 with TRBJ2-1; TRBD1 might be the D (5 bases). Trimming took off 0 bases at V and 11 bases at J, with 5 bases between the two ends. Germline CDR1 and CDR2: MNHEY and SVGAGI. The CDR3 runs to 11 residues. The DNA of the CDR3 is TGTGCCAGCAGTTACTCGGGGCAGCAGTTCTTC. Translation: CASSYSGQQFF.

About this clonotype itself: A much larger clone is a single base away; this may be a read error. This chain joins TRBV5-1 and TRBJ2-3; the D is unclear. The length of the CDR3 is 15 residues. Trimming cost V 6 bases and J 0 bases, with 14 bases left between them. Germline CDR1 SGHRS, CDR2 YFSETQ. For the CDR3, the DNA is TGCGCCAGCAACTCGACGGTAACTAGCACAGATACGCAGTATTTT. Residues: CASNSTVTSTDTQYF. Complete variable domain (other parts from reference TRBV5-1 and TRBJ2-3): KAGVTQTPRYLIKTRGQQVTLSCSPISGHRSVSWYQQTPGQGLQFLFEYFSETQRNKGNFPGRFSGRQFSNSRSEMNVSTLELGDSALYLCASNSTVTSTDTQYFGPGTRLTVL.

This clonotype came up many times. This rearrangement joins TRBV21-1 to TRBJ1-6. TRBV21-1 is a listed pseudogene. This CDR3 is built from 17 residues. The DNA of the CDR3 is TGTGCCAGCAGCAAGGCCGTGGCAGAAGGATATAATTCACCCCTCCACTTT. This gives the protein CASSKAVAEGYNSPLHF.

The chain uses TRBV28 and TRBJ1-2; D not resolved. Looked up from germline, CDR1 is MDHEN and CDR2 is SYDVKM. The V end lost 5 bases, the J end lost 4 bases, and 17 bases lay between the germline ends. This CDR3 is built from 15 residues. DNA of the CDR3: TGTGCCAGCAGTCCCGAGATCGATATAGGCTATGGCTACACCTTC. Protein product: CASSPEIDIGYGYTF.

This clonotype was observed many times. The rearrangement joins TRBV20-1 to TRBJ1-3; 9 nucleotides agree with TRBD1. Trimming cost V 1 base and J 4 bases; bases outside gene matches: 5. CDR1 and CDR2 (germline): DFQATT, SNEGSKA (reference sequence). The CDR3 is made up of 15 amino acids. CDR3 nucleotides: TGCAGTGCTAGAGCTGGACAGGGGTGGGGAAACACCATATATTTT. Translating it yields CSARAGQGWGNTIYF.

This clonotype was observed many times. The V call is TRBV12-3 or TRBV12-4, the J call TRBJ1-2; D is unclear. CDR3 size: 14 residues. The V end was cut by 6 bases, the J end by 8 bases, with 19 bases between. The CDR3 here is CASSLPGRKYGYTF. CDR3 bases: TGTGCCAGCAGCCTCCCTGGCAGGAAGTACGGCTACACCTTC.

V usage is TRBV29-1 and J usage is TRBJ1-2; D is unresolved. V lost 2 bases and J lost 7, with 8 bases in between. Germline assignment: CDR1 SQVTM and CDR2 ANQGSEA. The length of the CDR3 is 11 residues. The CDR3 sequence: CSVENSAGYTF. CDR3 coding DNA: TGCAGCGTTGAAAACAGTGCTGGCTACACCTTC.

This chain links TRBV18 with TRBJ1-1; D is unresolved. This CDR3 is built from 14 residues. Trimming took off 0 bases at V and 11 bases at J, with 16 bases between the two ends. Germline V gene data show CDR1 as KGHSH and CDR2 as LQKENI. The CDR3 coding sequence is TGTGCCAGCTCACCACCGGCTGGGCCGACCTGGGCTTTCTTT. The encoded protein is CASSPPAGPTWAFF.

This clonotype has at least ten counts. V gene TRBV6-2 or TRBV6-3 combines with J gene TRBJ2-7; D may be TRBD1 (5 bases). CDR1 and CDR2 from the germline V gene are MNHEY and SVGEGT. The CDR3 totals 12 residues. V was cut by 5 bases and J by 3 bases, with 8 bases left in between. The CDR3 loop is CASSPGYYEQYV. CDR3 nucleotide sequence: TGTGCCAGCAGTCCAGGGTACTACGAGCAGTACGTC.

The chain recombines TRBV7-3 with TRBJ2-6; D not resolved. Trimming shortened V by 6 bases and J by 3 bases, and 21 bases separated the two germline ends. CDR1 and CDR2 (germline): SGHTA, FQGTGA. The CDR3 covers 18 residues. The CDR3 loop is CASSLVPYSGNGANVLTF. CDR3 sequence (DNA): TGTGCCAGCAGTTTGGTACCCTACAGTGGGAATGGGGCCAACGTCCTGACTTTC.

This chain uses TRBV14 with TRBJ2-7, with 10 bases lining up with TRBD1. The trim removed 4 bases at V and 6 bases at J, leaving 6 bases unmatched. From germline, CDR1 is SGHDN and CDR2 FVKESK. This CDR3 has 14 residues. CDR3 sequence: CASSRSGQGIEQYF. The CDR3 nucleotides read TGTGCCAGCAGCCGGTCGGGACAGGGGATCGAGCAGTACTTC.

This clonotype was detected ten times or more. This sequence joins TRBV7-2 and TRBJ2-5, with unresolved D. Between the trimmed V and J ends, which lost 5 bases and 0 bases, there was a span of 7 bases. Germline values: CDR1 SGHTA, CDR2 FQGNSA. The CDR3 is made up of 13 amino acids. CDR3 loop: CASSTSYQETQYF. The CDR3 DNA sequence: TGTGCCAGCAGCACATCGTACCAAGAGACCCAGTACTTC.

This clonotype was picked up many times. The V gene is TRBV24-1, the J gene TRBJ2-1; 12 bases are shared with TRBD2. The germline gives CDR1 KGHDR, CDR2 SFDVKD. The CDR3 totals 18 residues. The junction had 7 bases not matched to a gene; V was cut back by 4 bases and J by 1 base. The CDR3 is CATSDPGTSGFSYNEQFF. In DNA form, the CDR3 reads TGTGCCACCAGTGACCCAGGGACTAGCGGGTTTTCCTACAATGAGCAGTTCTTC.

Ten or more counts support this clonotype. The chain uses TRBV15 and TRBJ2-7, with D tentatively TRBD2 (5 bases). Trimming shortened V by 0 bases and J by 7 bases, and 7 bases separated the two germline ends. This CDR3 is built from 12 residues. Germline CDR1 reads LNHNV; CDR2 reads YYDKDF (reference sequence). This chain's CDR3 is CATSRDRGEQYV. CDR3 coding DNA: TGTGCCACCAGCAGAGATCGGGGAGAGCAGTACGTC.

This clonotype was seen many times. The V and J genes are TRBV4-3 and TRBJ2-2; TRBD1 is a possible D gene (6 bases). The CDR3 has 14 amino acids. Germline V gives CDR1 LGHNA, CDR2 YSLEER. V lost 1 base and J lost 7, with 10 bases in between. The CDR3 region has the DNA TGCGCCAGCAGCCAAGTGGGGGCTGGCGGGGAGCTGTTTTTT. Translation: CASSQVGAGGELFF.

V is TRBV25-1 and J is TRBJ2-1, with D tentatively TRBD2 (6 bases). V lost 1 base and J 0 bases, leaving 13 bases between the germline ends. The length of the CDR3 is 17 residues. The germline V gene has CDR1 MGHDK and CDR2 SYGVNS. The CDR3 here is CASSEFKAGSSYNEQFF. CDR3 nucleotide sequence: TGTGCCAGCAGTGAATTCAAAGCGGGTAGCTCCTACAATGAGCAGTTCTTC.

This clonotype was seen once. V gene TRBV28 combines with J gene TRBJ1-1; D unclear. The CDR3 sequence is 13 residues long. Trimming removed 3 bases at V and 5 bases at J, with 10 bases between. Germline lookup yields CDR1 MDHEN and CDR2 SYDVKM. The CDR3 protein is CASSFHVGTEAFF. The DNA of the CDR3 is TGTGCCAGCAGTTTTCACGTGGGGACTGAAGCTTTCTTT. The full variable domain, its missing parts supplied by reference TRBV28 and TRBJ1-1, is DVKVTQSSRYLVKRTGEKVFLECVQDMDHENMFWYRQDPGLGLRLIYFSYDVKMKEKGDIPEGYSVSREKKERFSLILESASTNQTSMYLCASSFHVGTEAFFGQGTRLTVV.

A few counts support this clonotype. This chain uses TRBV27 with TRBJ1-6, with D perhaps TRBD1 (5 bases). This CDR3 is 14 amino acids long. V lost 4 bases and J 5 bases, leaving 9 bases between the germline ends. The germline gives CDR1 MNHEY, CDR2 SMNVEV (reference sequence). The CDR3 region is CASSYGGHNSPLHF. DNA of the CDR3: TGTGCCAGCAGTTATGGGGGACATAATTCACCCCTCCACTTT.

This clonotype was seen many times. CDR3 protein: CASSPGTYTDTQYF. CDR3 nucleotide sequence: TGTGCCAGCAGTCCCGGGACATACACAGATACGCAGTATTTT. The J gene is TRBJ2-3, the V gene TRBV6-1; D is possibly TRBD1 (6 bases). The CDR3 has 14 residues. Trimming removed 5 bases at V and 2 bases at J, with 11 bases between. CDR1 is MNHNS and CDR2 is SASEGT in the germline V gene.

This clonotype was seen more than once but under ten times. V usage is TRBV5-1 and J usage is TRBJ2-5, with a tentative D call TRBD1 (5 bases). Per germline, CDR1 SGHRS and CDR2 YFSETQ. V lost 1 base and J lost 2, with 12 bases in between. This CDR3 comprises 15 residues. The CDR3 sequence: CASSLSQGRQETQYF. The CDR3 bases are TGCGCCAGCAGCTTGAGCCAGGGTAGGCAAGAGACCCAGTACTTC. Looking up the rest from reference TRBV5-1 and TRBJ2-5 gives the full variable domain: KAGVTQTPRYLIKTRGQQVTLSCSPISGHRSVSWYQQTPGQGLQFLFEYFSETQRNKGNFPGRFSGRQFSNSRSEMNVSTLELGDSALYLCASSLSQGRQETQYFGPGTRLLVL.

The chain recombines TRBV29-1 with TRBJ1-2, with 8 bases fitting TRBD1. J was trimmed by 7 bases and V by 6 bases; bases with no gene match: 16. The germline V gene encodes CDR1 SQVTM and CDR2 ANQGSEA. The CDR3 sequence is 15 residues long. The CDR3 sequence is CSVLTGTGYGSGYTF. CDR3 DNA sequence: TGCAGCGTCCTAACCGGGACAGGCTACGGTTCTGGCTACACCTTC.

This clonotype has more than one count but fewer than ten. The chain carries TRBV21-1 and TRBJ2-5; the table calls TRBD1, which could not be checked here. TRBV21-1 corresponds to a pseudogene. CDR3 length equals 16 residues. This CDR3 reads CASSKGGQFYQETQYF. The CDR3 nucleotides are TGTGCCAGCAGCAAAGGGGGACAGTTTTACCAAGAGACCCAGTACTTC.

In its sample, this clonotype was seen many times. The gene calls are TRBV29-1 and TRBJ2-1; 8 positions match TRBD2. The CDR3 loop spans 11 amino acids. Germline V gene data show CDR1 as SQVTM and CDR2 as ANQGSEA. V gave up 2 bases and J gave up 15 bases; unmatched junction bases: 6. The CDR3 protein is CSVEWRGVWFF. CDR3 nucleotide sequence: TGCAGCGTTGAATGGCGGGGGGTTTGGTTCTTC.

The V gene is TRBV7-6, the J gene TRBJ2-5; D not resolved. The CDR3 is made up of 16 amino acids. Trimming removed 2 bases from V and 2 bases from J, with 15 bases in between. Germline assignment: CDR1 SGHVS and CDR2 FNYEAQ. CDR3 nucleotide sequence: TGTGCCAGCAGCTTACTTCTGTCGGGTCGACAAGAGACCCAGTACTTC. Protein product: CASSLLLSGRQETQYF.

The rearrangement joins TRBV4-2 to TRBJ2-1, with TRBD2 matching over 9 bases. This CDR3 spans 19 amino acids. Germline CDR1 LGHNA, CDR2 YNFKEQ. Germline trimming cut 4 bases from V and 0 bases from J; bases unmatched to any gene: 13. CDR3 residues: CASSPSSGGFFSSYNEQFF. In DNA, the CDR3 is TGTGCCAGCAGCCCTTCCAGCGGGGGGTTTTTTAGCTCCTACAATGAGCAGTTCTTC.

The rearrangement joins TRBV7-2 to TRBJ2-7; unclear D gene. CDR3 size: 13 residues. Per the germline V gene, CDR1 is SGHTA and CDR2 is FQGNSA. Trimming stripped 5 bases from V and 5 bases from J, with 13 bases between. CDR3 sequence reads: CASSPDRANEQYF. The CDR3 region has the DNA TGTGCCAGCAGCCCGGACCGGGCCAACGAGCAGTACTTC.

Ten or more counts support this clonotype. The V and J genes are TRBV24-1 and TRBJ2-5; D not certain. This CDR3 is 13 amino acids long. Germline CDR1 reads KGHDR; CDR2 reads SFDVKD. V lost 3 bases and J lost 6, with 10 bases in between. The CDR3 DNA sequence: TGTGCCACCAGTGATAACCGTGGGAAGACCCAGTACTTC. Residues: CATSDNRGKTQYF.

The chain carries TRBV11-2 and TRBJ2-1; D not certain. Germline V CDR1 and CDR2: SGHAT, FQNNGV. The CDR3 runs 15 residues. The V end lost 2 bases, the J end lost 3 bases, and 11 bases lay between the germline ends. The CDR3 DNA reads as TGTGCCAGCAGCTTAAGGCCGATGGACTACAATGAGCAGTTCTTC. This encodes CASSLRPMDYNEQFF.

This clonotype was seen repeatedly, ten times or more. The chain carries TRBV6-5 and TRBJ2-1, with 9 bases that match TRBD2. There are 14 residues in the CDR3. V shed 4 bases, J shed 8 bases, and the junction held 6 bases outside the gene matches. CDR1 and CDR2 from the germline V gene are MNHEY and SVGAGI. This CDR3 reads CASSWLAGWDEQFF. The CDR3 DNA sequence: TGTGCCAGCAGTTGGCTAGCGGGGTGGGATGAGCAGTTCTTC.